This TCR beta chain was recorded in a study of graft-versus-host responses after intestinal transplantation. At the level of the study: Recipients received multivisceral, liver-intestinal, or isolated intestinal transplants. Study-level points and caveats: Allografts carried high graft-versus-host to host-versus-graft clonal ratios in patients having graft-donor T cell macrochimerism. GvH clones were identified in recipient marrow, with some first appearing in ileum or blood. Early post-transplant HvG declines were associated with peak circulating GvH clone levels.

This table comes from immunoSEQ multiplex PCR, and its TCRdb copy is limited to in-frame clones, with some not included. The profile covers more than 85,000 clones, with approximately 82% appearing a single time and around 0.86% taken by the ten largest. As to this clone: The antigen remains undetermined.

The V end was cut by 3 bases, the J end by 6 bases, with 9 bases between. CDR3 size: 12 residues. Germline V gene data show CDR1 as SEHNR and CDR2 as FQNEAQ (reference sequence). The input for sequencing was unstimulated CD4+ T cells sorted from spleen or lymph node cells, taken before intestinal transplant. The V and J genes are TRBV7-9 and TRBJ2-7; maybe TRBD1 (7 bases). The TCR was taken from a human donor who received an intestinal transplant. Here the CDR3 DNA reads TGTGCCAGCAGCTTTCAGGGGGGCGAGCAGTACTTC. Encoded protein: CASSFQGGEQYF.